This T cell receptor beta chain originates from a study of patients and donors after allogeneic stem cell transplantation. TCRdb fed the RT-PCR reads into MiXCR, producing one record per CDR3 protein. The sample shows fewer than 180,000 distinct CDR3 sequences, roughly two fifths of them seen only once. Germline V gene lookup returns CDR1 SGHNT and CDR2 YENEEA. The V and J ends lost 5 bases and 9 bases respectively, with 17 bases between them. The CDR3 sequence is 14 residues long. This chain joins TRBV11-3 and TRBJ2-1, with D possibly called TRBD1 or TRBD2 (6 bases each). This clonotype originated in a human donor who was either an allogeneic HSCT recipient or a stem cell or donor lymphocyte infusion donor (not recorded which). It is not recorded whose cells these are; they may come from a transplant donor. The sequenced material came from blood, either unsorted or a sorted T cell fraction (not recorded which). The CDR3: CASSPLGGLGEQFF. The CDR3 DNA follows: TGTGCCAGCAGCCCCCTGGGGGGCCTGGGTGAGCAGTTCTTC.